Listed below are T cell receptor beta chains from one sample, sequenced in a study of blood T cell repertoires in COVID-19. The assay was immunoSEQ multiplex PCR, and TCRdb's table has in-frame clones only and misses some. The sample records about 130,000 clones, roughly 72% being singletons. The sample consisted of peripheral blood. The receptors come from a human donor in a cohort sampled during active COVID-19. The CDR3 runs from the conserved cysteine through the conserved F or W. The D gene is left open where the match is weak. The size of a clone is reported for some rows only, either as once, few or many, or as a class for expanded clones.

abundance: -; j_gene: TRBJ2-3; d_gene: -; v_gene: TRBV11-2; CDR3nt: TGTGCCAGCAGCCGTACAGGGTTGTCCACAGATACGCAGTATTTT; CDR3aa: CASSRTGLSTDTQYF
abundance: -; j_gene: TRBJ1-1; d_gene: TRBD1; v_gene: TRBV2; CDR3nt: TGTGCCAGCAGTGCGACGACAGGGGCCACTGAAGCTTTCTTT; CDR3aa: CASSATTGATEAFF
abundance: -; j_gene: TRBJ1-1; d_gene: TRBD1; v_gene: TRBV9; CDR3nt: TGTGCCAGCAGCCATCGACAGGGGATGAACACTGAAGCTTTCTTT; CDR3aa: CASSHRQGMNTEAFF
abundance: -; j_gene: TRBJ2-1; d_gene: -; v_gene: TRBV4-2; CDR3nt: TGTGCCAGCAGCCTGGGACTCCGAGGGAATGAGCAGTTCTTC; CDR3aa: CASSLGLRGNEQFF
abundance: -; j_gene: TRBJ1-5; d_gene: -; v_gene: TRBV7-9; CDR3nt: TGTGCCAGCAGCAAACAGGGTGGATGGGAGCCCCAGCATTTT; CDR3aa: CASSKQGGWEPQHF
abundance: -; j_gene: TRBJ2-1; d_gene: -; v_gene: TRBV27; CDR3nt: TGTGCCAGCAGTTTATTTGGGGCCCCGGAGCAGTTCTTC; CDR3aa: CASSLFGAPEQFF
abundance: few; j_gene: TRBJ2-7; d_gene: -; v_gene: TRBV18; CDR3nt: TGTGCCAGCTCACCGACAGTCACCTACGAGCAGTACTTC; CDR3aa: CASSPTVTYEQYF
abundance: -; j_gene: TRBJ2-1; d_gene: -; v_gene: TRBV4-1; CDR3nt: TGCGCCAGCAGCCAGCAACACGGGACACCGTACAATGAGCAGTTCTTC; CDR3aa: CASSQQHGTPYNEQFF
abundance: few; j_gene: TRBJ1-1; d_gene: TRBD1; v_gene: TRBV3-1/TRBV3-2; CDR3nt: TGTGCCAGCAGCTATGGGACAGGGGCCACTGAAGCTTTCTTT; CDR3aa: CASSYGTGATEAFF
abundance: -; j_gene: TRBJ1-3; d_gene: -; v_gene: TRBV7-9; CDR3nt: TGTGCCAGCAGCTTAGGTTCAGCGCGCTCTGGAAACACCATATATTTT; CDR3aa: CASSLGSARSGNTIYF
abundance: -; j_gene: TRBJ2-2; d_gene: TRBD1; v_gene: TRBV10-2; CDR3nt: TGCGCCAGCCGCGCAGGGGGAACCGGGGAGCTGTTTTTT; CDR3aa: CASRAGGTGELFF
abundance: -; j_gene: TRBJ2-3; d_gene: TRBD2; v_gene: TRBV6-4; CDR3nt: TGTGCCAGCAGTGGAGCTAGCGGGGGTGGCACAGATACGCAGTATTTT; CDR3aa: CASSGASGGGTDTQYF
abundance: -; j_gene: TRBJ2-3; d_gene: -; v_gene: TRBV6-6; CDR3nt: TGTGCCAGCAGTTACCCGGCACAGGGTGGGCCAGATACGCAGTATTTT; CDR3aa: CASSYPAQGGPDTQYF
abundance: -; j_gene: TRBJ1-6; d_gene: -; v_gene: TRBV7-9; CDR3nt: TGTGCCAGCAGCTTAGCGACAGATTCACCCCTCCACTTT; CDR3aa: CASSLATDSPLHF
abundance: -; j_gene: TRBJ1-1; d_gene: -; v_gene: TRBV27; CDR3nt: TGTGCCAGCAGTTGGGGCAAGCCAACCGAAGCTTTCTTT; CDR3aa: CASSWGKPTEAFF
abundance: -; j_gene: TRBJ1-1; d_gene: -; v_gene: TRBV7-9; CDR3nt: TGTGCCAGCAGTCTTGACAGGCCGATTCCTTTCTTT; CDR3aa: CASSLDRPIPFF
abundance: -; j_gene: TRBJ1-3; d_gene: TRBD1; v_gene: TRBV12-5; CDR3nt: TGTGCTAGTGGACGGACAGGGTCGGGAGGAAACACCATATATTTT; CDR3aa: CASGRTGSGGNTIYF
abundance: -; j_gene: TRBJ2-3; d_gene: TRBD2; v_gene: TRBV7-8; CDR3nt: TGTGCCAGCAGCTTTCGGGCTAGCGGGGGCCCGCTGACAGATACGCAGTATTTT; CDR3aa: CASSFRASGGPLTDTQYF
abundance: -; j_gene: TRBJ1-2; d_gene: TRBD1; v_gene: TRBV7-9; CDR3nt: TGTGCCAGCAGCACACCGGGACAGCCTCTTTCTAGAGGCTACACCTTC; CDR3aa: CASSTPGQPLSRGYTF
abundance: -; j_gene: TRBJ1-1; d_gene: -; v_gene: TRBV27; CDR3nt: TGTGCCAGCAGTTTAGGGCTCAGTCACACTGAAGCTTTCTTT; CDR3aa: CASSLGLSHTEAFF
abundance: once; j_gene: TRBJ2-7; d_gene: TRBD1; v_gene: TRBV28; CDR3nt: TGTGCCAGCAGTTTATTGGTTCGGGACAGGGTTGGACACGAGCAGTACTTC; CDR3aa: CASSLLVRDRVGHEQYF
abundance: -; j_gene: TRBJ1-1; d_gene: -; v_gene: TRBV19; CDR3nt: TGTGCCAGTAATACCCTCGGTAGCGTAGGTGAAGCTTTCTTT; CDR3aa: CASNTLGSVGEAFF
abundance: -; j_gene: TRBJ2-2; d_gene: TRBD2; v_gene: TRBV29-1; CDR3nt: TGCAGCGTTCCCGGTCTAGCGGGGGGGAACACCGGGGAGCTGTTTTTT; CDR3aa: CSVPGLAGGNTGELFF
abundance: few; j_gene: TRBJ1-2; d_gene: -; v_gene: TRBV6-1; CDR3nt: TGTGCCAGCAGTGAACGGGGGTTGGGTGAGGGCTACACCTTC; CDR3aa: CASSERGLGEGYTF
abundance: once; j_gene: TRBJ1-6; d_gene: -; v_gene: TRBV30; CDR3nt: TGTGCCTGGAATCCGACTGCAAATTCACCCCTCCACTTT; CDR3aa: CAWNPTANSPLHF
abundance: -; j_gene: TRBJ2-2; d_gene: TRBD2; v_gene: TRBV6-5; CDR3nt: TGTGCCACGGGACTAGCGGGCGCCGGGGAGCTGTTTTTT; CDR3aa: CATGLAGAGELFF
abundance: -; j_gene: TRBJ2-2; d_gene: TRBD2; v_gene: TRBV5-1; CDR3nt: TGCGCCAGCAGCTATGGCGGCGGGGGGGCGAACACCGGGGAGCTGTTTTTT; CDR3aa: CASSYGGGGANTGELFF
abundance: few; j_gene: TRBJ2-1; d_gene: -; v_gene: TRBV18; CDR3nt: TGTGCCAGCTCACCTCCGACTATGAAGGCCAATGAGCAGTTCTTC; CDR3aa: CASSPPTMKANEQFF
abundance: -; j_gene: TRBJ1-1; d_gene: -; v_gene: TRBV5-6; CDR3nt: TGTGCCAGCAGCCCGGATCCGGAGACTGAAGCTTTCTTT; CDR3aa: CASSPDPETEAFF
abundance: -; j_gene: TRBJ2-1; d_gene: TRBD1; v_gene: TRBV28; CDR3nt: TGTGCCAGCACCGAAGGGGACAGGGATCCCTACAATGAGCAGTTCTTC; CDR3aa: CASTEGDRDPYNEQFF
abundance: -; j_gene: TRBJ1-4; d_gene: -; v_gene: TRBV6-2/TRBV6-3; CDR3nt: TGTGCCAGCAGTCCCCGGGAGACGGGCAACGAAAAACTGTTTTTT; CDR3aa: CASSPRETGNEKLFF
abundance: -; j_gene: TRBJ2-7; d_gene: TRBD1; v_gene: TRBV2; CDR3nt: TGTGCCAGCAGTGATCGGGACAGGGTGGGCGAGCAGTACTTC; CDR3aa: CASSDRDRVGEQYF
abundance: once; j_gene: TRBJ2-7; d_gene: -; v_gene: TRBV6-1; CDR3nt: TGTGCCAGCAGTGATGATACCCCGGACATCGACTCCTACGAGCAGTACTTC; CDR3aa: CASSDDTPDIDSYEQYF
abundance: -; j_gene: TRBJ2-3; d_gene: TRBD2; v_gene: TRBV3-1/TRBV3-2; CDR3nt: TGTGCCAGCAGCCAAGAACGAGTGGGGGGGTCCCTCACAGATACGCAGTATTTT; CDR3aa: CASSQERVGGSLTDTQYF
abundance: -; j_gene: TRBJ1-4; d_gene: TRBD1; v_gene: TRBV5-1; CDR3nt: TGCGCCAGCAGCCCGGGACAGCCTAATGAAAAACTGTTTTTT; CDR3aa: CASSPGQPNEKLFF